These 11 T cell receptor beta chains share one sample of origin, sequenced in a study of B cell selection in AIRE deficiency. Some clones are missing from TCRdb's copy, which holds only in-frame ones; the method was immunoSEQ multiplex PCR. The table records some 22,000 clones, around 96% of them present only once. Sorting defined conventional CD4 T cells as CD4+CD127+. The sample consisted of CD4+CD127+ conventional T cells sorted from PBMCs. Every receptor here comes from a human donor in good health.

The V and J genes are TRBV28 and TRBJ2-3; 7 nucleotides line up with TRBD1. Germline assignment: CDR1 MDHEN and CDR2 SYDVKM. After removal of 8 bases from V and 6 bases from J, the junction contained 5 bases not matched to a gene. The CDR3 has 12 residues. CDR3 protein: CASGLTGDTQYF. The CDR3 nucleotides read TGTGCCAGCGGCTTGACAGGGGATACGCAGTATTTT.

In this sample, this clone turned up once. The CDR3 nucleotides are TGTGCCAGCAGCCTTCCCCATAGCAATCAGCCCCAGCATTTT. This gives the protein CASSLPHSNQPQHF. The chain employs TRBV7-8 and TRBJ1-5; no definite D call. V lost 5 bases to trimming and J lost 0 bases, with 8 bases between them. The CDR3 is 14 residues long. In germline, CDR1 is SGHVS, CDR2 FQNEAQ.

V gene TRBV7-2 combines with J gene TRBJ1-2, with 9 bases lining up with TRBD1. This CDR3 contains 15 residues. Germline-derived CDR1 and CDR2 are SGHTA and FQGNSA. Trimming cost V 1 base and J 8 bases; bases outside gene matches: 8. The CDR3 DNA reads as TGTGCCAGCAGCTTAGTCCGGGGACAGGGAAGAGGCTACACCTTC. It encodes CASSLVRGQGRGYTF.

The genes are TRBV7-9 and TRBJ1-4, with a tentative D call TRBD1 (5 bases). V was pared by 3 bases and J by 2 bases, with 13 bases between. CDR3 length: 16 residues. The germline gives CDR1 SEHNR, CDR2 FQNEAQ (reference sequence). The CDR3 sequence is CASSLGLPRTNEKLFF. DNA for the CDR3: TGTGCCAGCAGCTTGGGACTCCCCCGCACTAATGAAAAACTGTTTTTT.

The chain couples TRBV5-1 to TRBJ2-3; D not resolved. V lost 5 bases and J 0 bases, leaving 16 bases between the germline ends. The CDR3 is 16 amino acids. CDR1 is SGHRS, CDR2 YFSETQ, per germline. The CDR3 loop reads CASRFEFSLSTDTQYF. The CDR3 DNA reads TGCGCCAGCAGGTTTGAGTTCTCCCTCAGCACAGATACGCAGTATTTT. The full variable domain, completed using reference TRBV5-1 and TRBJ2-3, is KAGVTQTPRYLIKTRGQQVTLSCSPISGHRSVSWYQQTPGQGLQFLFEYFSETQRNKGNFPGRFSGRQFSNSRSEMNVSTLELGDSALYLCASRFEFSLSTDTQYFGPGTRLTVL.

This chain links TRBV11-3 with TRBJ2-1; the D is unclear. The CDR3 has 15 residues. Germline lookup yields CDR1 SGHNT and CDR2 YENEEA. V gave up 5 bases and J gave up 0 bases, with 11 bases separating them. The CDR3 nucleotides read TGTGCCAGCAGCGCTGGCCTAGACTCCTACAATGAGCAGTTCTTC. Protein: CASSAGLDSYNEQFF.

The V gene is TRBV11-3, the J gene TRBJ2-1; D gene unclear. Trimming removed 7 bases from V and 0 bases from J, with 16 bases in between. The germline CDR1 and CDR2 sequences are SGHNT and YENEEA. This CDR3 is 16 amino acids long. CDR3 sequence: CASTPTGPRSYNEQFF. CDR3 in DNA: TGTGCCAGCACCCCGACCGGCCCTCGCTCCTACAATGAGCAGTTCTTC.

The rearrangement links TRBV20-1 to TRBJ1-6, with D unclear. The CDR3 has 11 residues. Germline CDR1 is DFQATT and CDR2 is SNEGSKA (reference sequence). Trimming cost V 2 bases and J 13 bases, with 9 bases left between them. The CDR3 loop is CSARQDGPLHF. DNA of the CDR3: TGCAGTGCTAGACAGGACGGCCCCCTCCACTTT.

This chain connects TRBV2 to TRBJ1-5; D may be TRBD1 (5 bases). The CDR3 contains 13 residues. With 6 bases removed from V and 7 bases from J, the gap between germline ends came to 13 bases. Germline V lookup: CDR1 SNHLY, CDR2 FYNNEI. The CDR3 reads CASRRRGFQPQHF. The CDR3 DNA is TGTGCCAGCAGGCGTCGGGGGTTCCAGCCCCAGCATTTT. The variable domain in full, with the rest retrieved from reference TRBV2 and TRBJ1-5, is EPEVTQTPSHQVTQMGQEVILRCVPISNHLYFYWYRQILGQKVEFLVSFYNNEISEKSEIFDDQFSVERPDGSNFTLKIRSTKLEDSAMYFCASRRRGFQPQHFGDGTRLSIL.

The CDR3 region has the DNA TGTGCCATCAGTGAGCAGGGGAGAGAGACCCAGTACTTC. Encoded protein: CAISEQGRETQYF. V and J are TRBV10-3 and TRBJ2-5; maybe TRBD1 (6 bases). This CDR3 comprises 13 residues. The V and J ends lost 2 bases and 4 bases respectively, with 8 bases between them. Germline values: CDR1 ENHRY, CDR2 SYGVKD.

Details on this clone: An end of the junction differs from the germline gene, which may be a read error. This chain links TRBV12-5 with TRBJ2-7, with TRBD1 matching over 8 bases. The CDR3 has 15 amino acids. Germline values: CDR1 LGHNT, CDR2 FRNRAP. The CDR3 loop is CASALGTGRSYGQYF. The DNA of the CDR3 is TGTGCTAGTGCCCTGGGGACAGGCCGTTCCTACGGGCAGTACTTC.